These 26 T cell receptor beta chains were all obtained from the same sample, sequenced in a study of shared clonotypes between healthy human individuals (dated by TCRdb to about 2020). Library preparation was by the immunoSEQ multiplex PCR assay. Sourced from immuneACCESS, this table was stored by TCRdb with only in-frame sequences that have V and J called. A share of the clones is absent; for the studies checked, an unresolved V gene accounts for under half, and the remainder has no known explanation. Within this sample are some 2,500,000 clones, with 93% of them counted one time only. Clones ranked in the top ten supply more than 0.35% of the sample. Sequences were obtained from naive CD4+ T cells from PBMCs. Reading the label with the study, this specimen's cell subset or site is: CD45RA+ positively selected. These receptors came from a man aged 18 to 29 in good health. Some clones in this sample may be carry-over from other donors' samples.

In this sample, this clone turned up once. This chain uses TRBV19 with TRBJ2-7; D may correspond to TRBD1 or TRBD2 (5 bases each). Trimming removed 6 bases from V and 2 bases from J, with 11 bases in between. The germline gives CDR1 LNHDA, CDR2 SQIVND (reference sequence). This CDR3 comprises 13 residues. CDR3 region: CASRGTDPYEQYF. CDR3 nucleotides: TGTGCCAGTAGGGGGACGGACCCCTACGAGCAGTACTTC. Together with reference TRBV19 and TRBJ2-7, the CDR3 gives the full variable domain: DGGITQSPKYLFRKEGQNVTLSCEQNLNHDAMYWYRQDPGQGLRLIYYSQIVNDFQKGDIAEGYSVSREKKESFPLTVTSAQKNPTAFYLCASRGTDPYEQYFGPGTRLTVT.

The V call is TRBV7-2, the J call TRBJ1-2; perhaps TRBD1 as D (5 bases). The CDR3 spans 14 residues. Germline V gene sequence: CDR1 SGHTA, CDR2 FQGNSA. With 5 bases removed from V and 2 bases from J, the gap between germline ends came to 12 bases. CDR3 in DNA: TGTGCCAGCAGCCAACGGGACGGAAACTATGGCTACACCTTC. Protein: CASSQRDGNYGYTF.

The chain uses TRBV27 and TRBJ1-4; 7 bases are shared with TRBD1. V was clipped by 5 bases and J by 0 bases; unmatched bases: 3. The CDR3 extends over 15 amino acids. Germline lookup yields CDR1 MNHEY and CDR2 SMNVEV (reference sequence). The CDR3 loop reads CASSPRGATNEKLFF. Here the CDR3 DNA reads TGTGCCAGCAGTCCCAGGGGGGCAACTAATGAAAAACTGTTTTTT.

The chain combines TRBV28 with TRBJ1-3; D is unclear. The germline CDR1 and CDR2 sequences are MDHEN and SYDVKM. V was clipped by 6 bases and J by 4 bases, with 13 bases between them. The CDR3 runs to 14 residues. In nucleotides, the CDR3 is TGTGCCAGCAGGAACCCCTCACCGGGAAACACCATATATTTT. Encoded protein: CASRNPSPGNTIYF. The entire variable domain, with the rest obtained from reference TRBV28 and TRBJ1-3, is as follows: DVKVTQSSRYLVKRTGEKVFLECVQDMDHENMFWYRQDPGLGLRLIYFSYDVKMKEKGDIPEGYSVSREKKERFSLILESASTNQTSMYLCASRNPSPGNTIYFGEGSWLTVV.

J is TRBJ1-1 and V is TRBV18, with D unresolved. V was shortened by 5 bases and J by 0 bases, with 7 bases between the two germline ends. Germline V gene lookup returns CDR1 KGHSH and CDR2 LQKENI. This CDR3 has 13 amino acids. CDR3 DNA: TGTGCCAGCTCAGAATCCATGAACACTGAAGCTTTCTTT. Its translation is CASSESMNTEAFF.

The chain recombines TRBV11-2 with TRBJ2-7; 7 bases map to TRBD2. Unmatched junction bases numbered 7, after V lost 5 bases and J lost 0 bases. The length of the CDR3 is 15 residues. In germline, CDR1 is SGHAT, CDR2 FQNNGV. The CDR3, as DNA: TGTGCCAGCAGCCCCCGGCTAGCGGCCTCCTACGAGCAGTACTTC. As protein: CASSPRLAASYEQYF.

This chain uses TRBV5-1 with TRBJ2-7, with D perhaps TRBD2 (6 bases). CDR3 length equals 15 residues. V was pared by 5 bases and J by 5 bases, with 20 bases between. Per the germline V gene, CDR1 is SGHRS and CDR2 is YFSETQ. The CDR3 region is CASRGPGLQRDEQYF. In DNA, the CDR3 is TGCGCCAGCAGGGGTCCGGGACTCCAAAGGGACGAGCAGTACTTC. Complete variable domain (other parts from reference TRBV5-1 and TRBJ2-7): KAGVTQTPRYLIKTRGQQVTLSCSPISGHRSVSWYQQTPGQGLQFLFEYFSETQRNKGNFPGRFSGRQFSNSRSEMNVSTLELGDSALYLCASRGPGLQRDEQYFGPGTRLTVT.

The rearrangement joins TRBV13 to TRBJ2-7, with a possible D match to TRBD1 (6 bases). The germline CDR1 and CDR2 sequences are PRHDT and FYEKMQ (reference sequence). V lost 4 bases to trimming and J lost 4 bases, with 23 bases between them. The CDR3 spans 17 residues. In nucleotides, the CDR3 is TGTGCCAGCAGCTCCCCTTTGACAGGCCTGAGTCGGTACGAGCAGTACTTC. Its translation is CASSSPLTGLSRYEQYF. Drawing the rest from reference TRBV13 and TRBJ2-7, the complete variable domain is AAGVIQSPRHLIKEKRETATLKCYPIPRHDTVYWYQQGPGQDPQFLISFYEKMQSDKGSIPDRFSAQQFSDYHSELNMSSLELGDSALYFCASSSPLTGLSRYEQYFGPGTRLTVT.

V gene TRBV28 combines with J gene TRBJ2-1, with 8 bases that match TRBD2. Germline loops: CDR1 MDHEN, CDR2 SYDVKM. Unmatched junction bases numbered 15, after V lost 4 bases and J lost 7 bases. This CDR3 has 17 amino acids. CDR3: CASSWGLGREAGNEQFF. In nucleotides, the CDR3 is TGTGCCAGCAGTTGGGGTCTGGGGCGGGAGGCGGGGAATGAGCAGTTCTTC.

The chain recombines TRBV28 with TRBJ1-1, with a weak D call TRBD1 (5 bases). Germline loops: CDR1 MDHEN, CDR2 SYDVKM. Trimming removed 8 bases from V and 1 base from J, with 11 bases in between. The CDR3 totals 13 residues. The CDR3: CASERTPNTEAFF. The CDR3, as DNA: TGTGCCAGCGAAAGGACACCGAACACTGAAGCTTTCTTT.

V and J are TRBV28 and TRBJ1-5, with TRBD1 as a possible D gene (6 bases). This CDR3 has 17 residues. Germline assignment: CDR1 MDHEN and CDR2 SYDVKM. Trimming shortened V by 6 bases and J by 4 bases, and 22 bases separated the two germline ends. CDR3 DNA: TGTGCCAGCAGCCCCAAGGGGGGGCGCCCGGCGAATCAGCCCCAGCATTTT. Translation: CASSPKGGRPANQPQHF.

The V call is TRBV5-6, the J call TRBJ2-5; tentative D call: TRBD2 (5 bases). Germline-derived CDR1 and CDR2 are SGHDT and YYEEEE. The CDR3 covers 13 residues. Trimming pared 0 bases from V and 6 bases from J, leaving 9 bases between. In nucleotides, the CDR3 is TGTGCCAGCAGCTTGGATAGGGAGAAGACCCAGTACTTC. This translates into CASSLDREKTQYF.

The V call is TRBV28, the J call TRBJ2-5; weak D call: TRBD2 (5 bases). The CDR3 is 13 amino acids. Per germline, CDR1 MDHEN and CDR2 SYDVKM. Deletions cut 2 bases from V and 5 bases from J, with 9 bases between. The CDR3 region has the DNA TGTGCCAGCAGTTTACCCAAGCGGGAGACCCAGTACTTC. Its protein is CASSLPKRETQYF.

As concerns this clone: Distinct nucleotide sequences in the sample also encode this CDR3. The V call is TRBV6-5, the J call TRBJ2-5, with a weak D call TRBD2 (5 bases). Germline V gene data show CDR1 as MNHEY and CDR2 as SVGAGI. The ends were cut back, 0 bases at V and 5 bases at J, with 7 bases in the middle. CDR3 length equals 13 residues. As DNA, the CDR3 is TGTGCCAGCAGTTACTCGACGGGGGAGACCCAGTACTTC. Translation gives CASSYSTGETQYF.

The chain carries TRBV9 and TRBJ1-2; D might be TRBD1 (5 bases). This CDR3 region has 14 residues. Trimming stripped 2 bases from V and 4 bases from J, with 12 bases between. From germline, CDR1 is SGDLS and CDR2 YYNGEE. The CDR3: CASSVGYGAYGYTF. DNA for the CDR3: TGTGCCAGCAGCGTCGGCTACGGGGCCTATGGCTACACCTTC.

The V and J genes are TRBV5-6 and TRBJ2-1; D may be TRBD1 or TRBD2 (5 bases each). There are 13 residues in the CDR3. Germline-derived CDR1 and CDR2 are SGHDT and YYEEEE. Trimming pared 1 base from V and 5 bases from J, leaving 7 bases between. The CDR3 here is CASSLLGDNEQFF. CDR3 coding DNA: TGTGCCAGCAGCTTGCTGGGGGACAATGAGCAGTTCTTC.

The chain has TRBV10-3 and TRBJ1-5; 8 bases fit TRBD1. Unmatched junction bases numbered 3, after V lost 4 bases and J lost 7 bases. Germline-derived CDR1 and CDR2 are ENHRY and SYGVKD. This CDR3 is built from 13 residues. The CDR3 DNA reads TGTGCCATCAGTGGGCCAGGGGGCCAGCCCCAGCATTTT. This codes for CAISGPGGQPQHF.

The V call is TRBV29-1, the J call TRBJ2-5; a possible D gene is TRBD1 (6 bases). Trimming removed 5 bases from V and 3 bases from J, with 13 bases in between. The CDR3 spans 13 residues. Germline CDR1 is SQVTM and CDR2 is ANQGSEA. The CDR3 protein is CSVWTVIEETQYF. CDR3 DNA sequence: TGCAGCGTTTGGACAGTAATCGAAGAGACCCAGTACTTC.

The V call is TRBV2, the J call TRBJ2-1; TRBD2 matches at 16 bases. The CDR3 has 16 residues. Germline V CDR1 and CDR2: SNHLY, FYNNEI. V lost 4 bases to trimming and J lost 8 bases; unmatched junction nucleotides: 5. The CDR3 coding sequence is TGTGCCAGCAGTGCGGGACTAGCGGGAGGGAAGGATGAGCAGTTCTTC. Translating it yields CASSAGLAGGKDEQFF.

Worth noting for this clone: An end of the junction does not agree with germline; a read error may underlie this. The chain recombines TRBV7-9 with TRBJ2-7; perhaps TRBD1 as D (6 bases). Germline assignment: CDR1 SEHNR and CDR2 FQNEAQ (reference sequence). The CDR3 spans 15 residues. Here the CDR3 reads CASSAWTAYYEPLTF. In DNA form, the CDR3 reads TGTGCCAGCAGCGCCTGGACAGCGTATTACGAGCCCCTTACGTTC.

This clone came up once. The chain carries TRBV28 and TRBJ2-3; D perhaps matches TRBD1 (7 bases). The CDR3 runs to 16 residues. Trimming shortened V by 0 bases and J by 2 bases, and 12 bases separated the two germline ends. Germline lookup yields CDR1 MDHEN and CDR2 SYDVKM. CDR3 protein: CASSLWSGGFTDTQYF. The CDR3 bases are TGTGCCAGCAGTTTATGGTCAGGGGGGTTCACAGATACGCAGTATTTT.

The chain joins TRBV21-1 to TRBJ1-3; no check of the table's D call, TRBD1, against the DNA was made. TRBV21-1 constitutes a pseudogene. CDR3 length: 17 amino acids. In DNA, the CDR3 is TGTGCCAGCCGAGACCCCGGACAGGCGGACTCTGGAAACACCATATATTTT. The encoded protein is CASRDPGQADSGNTIYF.

The V call is TRBV20-1, the J call TRBJ2-7, with 7 positions matching TRBD1. From germline, CDR1 is DFQATT and CDR2 SNEGSKA (reference sequence). This CDR3 comprises 11 residues. Trimming took 7 bases from V and 2 from J; bases not matched to a gene: 2. The CDR3 reads CSVQGAYEQYF. The DNA of the CDR3 is TGCAGTGTGCAGGGGGCCTACGAGCAGTACTTC.

The chain recombines TRBV28 with TRBJ2-3; 9 bases are a match to TRBD2. With V trimmed by 7 bases and J by 2 bases, 13 bases remained unmatched. This CDR3 has 17 amino acids. The germline CDR1 and CDR2 sequences are MDHEN and SYDVKM. In nucleotides, the CDR3 is TGTGCCAGCAATTCCATCCCCCCTAGCGGGAACACAGATACGCAGTATTTT. Amino acid sequence: CASNSIPPSGNTDTQYF.

CDR3 sequence reads: CASSYSISGSKNIQYF. In DNA form, the CDR3 reads TGTGCCAGCAGTTACTCGATATCAGGGTCCAAAAACATTCAGTACTTC. The chain employs TRBV6-5 and TRBJ2-4, with D possibly TRBD1 on 5 matching bases. V lost 0 bases to trimming and J lost 2 bases, with 11 bases between them. Looked up from germline, CDR1 is MNHEY and CDR2 is SVGAGI. The CDR3 has 16 amino acids.

The V and J genes are TRBV14 and TRBJ2-3; D is perhaps TRBD2 (5 bases). Germline V gives CDR1 SGHDN, CDR2 FVKESK. This CDR3 has 15 amino acids. The V gene lost 3 bases and the J gene lost 3 bases, with 13 bases spanning the gap. This chain's CDR3 is CASSQTGSATDTQYF. The CDR3 DNA follows: TGTGCCAGCAGCCAGACGGGTAGCGCGACAGATACGCAGTATTTT. Using reference TRBV14 and TRBJ2-3 for the parts outside the CDR3, the full variable domain is EAGVTQFPSHSVIEKGQTVTLRCDPISGHDNLYWYRRVMGKEIKFLLHFVKESKQDESGMPNNRFLAERTGGTYSTLKVQPAELEDSGVYFCASSQTGSATDTQYFGPGTRLTVL.